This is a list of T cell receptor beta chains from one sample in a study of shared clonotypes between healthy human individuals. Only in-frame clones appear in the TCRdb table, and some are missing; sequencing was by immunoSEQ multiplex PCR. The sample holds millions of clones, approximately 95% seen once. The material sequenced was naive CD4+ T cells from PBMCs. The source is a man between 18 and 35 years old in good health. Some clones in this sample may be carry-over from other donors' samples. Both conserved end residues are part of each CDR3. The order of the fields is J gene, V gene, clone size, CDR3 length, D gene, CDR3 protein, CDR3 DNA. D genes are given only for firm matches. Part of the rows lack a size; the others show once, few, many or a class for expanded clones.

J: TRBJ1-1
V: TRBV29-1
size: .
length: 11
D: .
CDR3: CSVLTNTEAFF
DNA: TGCAGCGTTCTAACGAACACTGAAGCTTTCTTT

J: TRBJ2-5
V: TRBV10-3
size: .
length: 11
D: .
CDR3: CATSGEGTQYF
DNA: TGTGCCACCTCGGGTGAAGGGACCCAGTACTTC

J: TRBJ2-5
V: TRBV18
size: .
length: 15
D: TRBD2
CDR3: CASSPLTAGQETQYF
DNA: TGTGCCAGCTCACCGTTAACAGCGGGGCAAGAGACCCAGTACTTC

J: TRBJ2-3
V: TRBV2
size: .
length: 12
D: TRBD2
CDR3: CASSGSGLGPYF
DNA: TGTGCCAGCAGTGGGTCCGGACTAGGTCCGTATTTT

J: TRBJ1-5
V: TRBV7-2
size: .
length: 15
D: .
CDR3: CASSLKPARLGPQHF
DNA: TGTGCCAGCAGCTTAAAGCCAGCCCGCCTCGGGCCCCAGCATTTT

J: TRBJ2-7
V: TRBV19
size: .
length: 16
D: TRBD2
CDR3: CASSIDLASGTYEQYF
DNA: TGTGCCAGTAGTATAGATCTGGCTAGCGGGACCTACGAGCAGTACTTC

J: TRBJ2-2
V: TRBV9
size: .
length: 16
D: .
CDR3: CASSAQPMGYTGELFF
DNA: TGTGCCAGCAGCGCTCAACCTATGGGATACACCGGGGAGCTGTTTTTT

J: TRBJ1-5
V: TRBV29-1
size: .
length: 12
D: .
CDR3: CSVRQGSQPQHF
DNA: TGCAGCGTCCGGCAGGGGAGTCAGCCCCAGCATTTT

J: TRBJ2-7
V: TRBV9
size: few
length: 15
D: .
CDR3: CASSEGPSVVYEQYF
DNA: TGTGCCAGCAGCGAAGGTCCTTCTGTGGTCTACGAGCAGTACTTC

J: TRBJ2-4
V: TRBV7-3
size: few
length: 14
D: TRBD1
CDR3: CASSRQGTGSIQYF
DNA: TGTGCCAGCAGCAGACAGGGTACGGGAAGCATTCAGTACTTC

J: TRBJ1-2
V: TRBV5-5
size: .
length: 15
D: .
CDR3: CASSLGPRQEYGYTF
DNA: TGTGCCAGCAGCTTGGGCCCCCGACAGGAATATGGCTACACCTTC

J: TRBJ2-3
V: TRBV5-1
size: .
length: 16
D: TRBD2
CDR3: CASSLETSASTDTQYF
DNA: TGCGCCAGCAGCTTGGAGACTAGCGCGAGCACAGATACGCAGTATTTT

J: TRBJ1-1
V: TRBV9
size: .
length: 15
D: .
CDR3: CASMPQGSLNTEAFF
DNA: TGTGCCAGCATGCCTCAGGGCAGCTTGAACACTGAAGCTTTCTTT

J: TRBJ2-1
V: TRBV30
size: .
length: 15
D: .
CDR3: CAWSLDLSSYNEQFF
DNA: TGTGCCTGGAGTTTGGACTTAAGCTCCTACAATGAGCAGTTCTTC

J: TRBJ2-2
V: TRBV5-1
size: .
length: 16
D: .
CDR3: CASSLVVAPNTGELFF
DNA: TGCGCCAGCAGCTTGGTGGTAGCCCCGAACACCGGGGAGCTGTTTTTT

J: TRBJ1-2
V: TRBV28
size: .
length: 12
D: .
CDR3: CASSGEVYGYTF
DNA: TGTGCCAGCAGTGGAGAGGTCTATGGCTACACCTTC

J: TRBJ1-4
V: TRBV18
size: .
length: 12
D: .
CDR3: CASSPYAEKLFF
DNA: TGTGCCAGCTCACCGTACGCTGAAAAACTGTTTTTT

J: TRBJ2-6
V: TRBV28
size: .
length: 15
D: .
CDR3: CASSFPRGGANVLTF
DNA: TGTGCCAGCAGTTTCCCCAGGGGTGGGGCCAACGTCCTGACTTTC

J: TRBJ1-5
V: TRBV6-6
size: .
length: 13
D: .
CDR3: CASSYEGYQPQHF
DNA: TGTGCCAGCAGTTACGAGGGGTATCAGCCCCAGCATTTT

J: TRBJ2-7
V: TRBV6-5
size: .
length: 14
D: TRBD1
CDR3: CASSTGQLINEQYF
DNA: TGTGCCAGCAGTACGGGACAGCTAATTAACGAGCAGTACTTC

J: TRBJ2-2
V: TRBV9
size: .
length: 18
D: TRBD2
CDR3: CASSGGLAGGSLPGELFF
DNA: TGTGCCAGCAGCGGGGGACTAGCGGGAGGATCACTCCCCGGGGAGCTGTTTTTT

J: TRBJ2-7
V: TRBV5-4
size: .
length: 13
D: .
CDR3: CASSFPESYEQYF
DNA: TGTGCCAGCAGCTTCCCCGAGAGCTACGAGCAGTACTTC

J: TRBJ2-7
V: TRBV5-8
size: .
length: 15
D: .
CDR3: CASSLGLAEYYEQYF
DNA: TGTGCCAGCAGCTTGGGGTTAGCGGAGTACTACGAGCAGTACTTC

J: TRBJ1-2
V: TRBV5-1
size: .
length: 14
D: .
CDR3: CASSLGQPSGGYTF
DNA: TGCGCCAGCAGCTTGGGACAGCCGAGCGGTGGCTACACCTTC

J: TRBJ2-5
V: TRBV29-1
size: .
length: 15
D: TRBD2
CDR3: CSVGLAGVGRETQYF
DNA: TGCAGCGTAGGACTAGCGGGAGTAGGGCGGGAGACCCAGTACTTC